This paragraph reports one T cell receptor (beta chain). Its antigen is unknown. Base-call qualities are not available, and no considerably larger clone is one nucleotide away. Receptor amplification or capture employed RT-PCR. The instrument was an Illumina HiSeq 2500. TCRdb applied fastp at Q25 and MiXCR to the public reads, then kept only in-frame beta chains. Identical CDR3 proteins give one entry, which carries the most common genes and DNA. The sample table contains more than 500,000 distinct CDR3 sequences; only one count was recorded for roughly 10% of them. In total, the top ten clones hold approximately 11% of the sample. These data come from a study of response to subunit inactivated influenza vaccine (dated by TCRdb to the late 2010s). Background on the whole study: The study used deep quantitative T cell receptor repertoire profiling to track responses to a trivalent subunit inactivated influenza vaccine. Points the paper makes about the study in general: According to the authors, only a limited number of new T cells may be recruited by each seasonal influenza vaccination.

V has 5 bases trimmed and J has 1 base trimmed; junction bases matching no gene number 20. The CDR3, from cysteine to phenylalanine, totals 19 residues. The CDR3 DNA has 57 bases and is translated from base 1. From the germline V gene, CDR1 is SGHAT and CDR2 is FQNNGV. A further study also used this sample, focusing on T cells expressing NK-cell markers. As the second study states: 5'RACE template switching, by which a universal primer site and unique molecular identifiers were added, was used to make TCR beta cDNA libraries. In sorted CD3+CD56+NKG2C+, CD3+CD56+NKG2C- and CD3+CD56-NKG2C+ T-cell subsets from several donors, TCR beta-chain repertoires were profiled. Seven of the eight sequenced donors were HCMV-seropositive and one was HCMV-seronegative. To restrict sorting to alphabetaTCR-expressing T cells, an anti-gammadeltaTCR antibody was added in several experiments. In roughly six donors, the dominant CD3+CD56+NKG2C+ clonotypes ranked among the top 10 CD8+ clonotypes, making up about 1.0-7.5% of CD8+ T cells. Those dominant clonotypes were again the most abundant among CD3+CD56-NKG2C+ cells in several donors, at about 25-65%. It remained unclear whether the expanded NKG2C-expressing T cell clones were specific for HCMV antigens. All eight donors whose samples were sequenced were randomly selected healthy volunteers, three of them men and five women. A commercial ELISA kit detecting HCMV-specific IgG in serum was used to determine HCMV serostatus. Peripheral blood mononuclear cells were isolated from blood by Ficoll density gradient centrifugation. For six donors, unsorted PBMC were also used to sequence bulk peripheral blood T-cell repertoires. Priming for cDNA synthesis came from the TCR beta constant segment, and two successive PCR amplification steps followed. Libraries were sequenced as 2 x 150 bp reads on Illumina HiSeq 2000/2500, MiSeq or NextSeq. MIGEC handled demultiplexing of the reads and grouping by UMI, while MiTCR was used to assemble and quantify clonotypes. To remove erroneous sequences, TCR cDNA sequences were retained only when supported by two or more reads. The tcR package was used for downstream repertoire analysis, and clonotypes were matched between fractions using CDR3 nucleotide sequence together with V segment. VDJmatch was used to annotate antigen specificity against VDJdb, with one amino acid substitution in CDR3 allowed.

Sequenced material: PBMCs from blood, taken on the day of vaccination. The TCR was taken from a man aged 45-65 years who received an inactivated influenza vaccine. Donor details come from another sample of the same person, matched by shared clones. The chain uses TRBV11-2 and TRBJ2-7; 7 nucleotides in the junction match TRBD1. The nucleotide sequence reads as follows: TGTGCCAGCAGCCCGATTAAAAGGGTGAGGGACAGCCCTTCCTACGAGCAGTACTTC. Its protein reads: CASSPIKRVRDSPSYEQYF.